One and the same sample provided the 10 T cell receptor beta chains below, sequenced in a study of shared clonotypes between healthy human individuals. Profiled with immunoSEQ multiplex PCR; TCRdb holds only in-frame clones, not every one. The data contain 2,500,000 or so clones, 85% to 95% of them singletons. Sequences were obtained from naive CD4+ T cells sorted from blood. Subset of the sample: CD45RA+ positively selected. Receptors originate from a man aged 18 to 30 in good health.

J is TRBJ2-5 and V is TRBV28; maybe TRBD2 (7 bases). Germline V gene sequence: CDR1 MDHEN, CDR2 SYDVKM. V lost 3 bases and J 7 bases, leaving 21 bases between the germline ends. This CDR3 has 16 residues. This CDR3 is CASSFSRGAIQGTQYF. DNA for the CDR3: TGTGCCAGCAGTTTTAGTCGGGGGGCTATTCAGGGGACCCAGTACTTC.

The V and J genes are TRBV6-5 and TRBJ1-1; unclear D gene. Between the trimmed V and J ends, which lost 6 bases and 3 bases, there was a span of 11 bases. The V gene's germline CDR1 is MNHEY and CDR2 SVGAGI. The CDR3 runs to 13 residues. CDR3 protein: CASSLGTHTEAFF. The CDR3 nucleotides are TGTGCCAGCAGCCTAGGAACGCACACTGAAGCTTTCTTT.

V and J are TRBV7-6 and TRBJ2-1; 8 bases are shared with TRBD2. The CDR3 consists of 15 residues. Germline V gene sequence: CDR1 SGHVS, CDR2 FNYEAQ. The junction had 10 bases not matched to a gene; V was cut back by 4 bases and J by 8 bases. The CDR3 protein is CASSSPGLGLDEQFF. In DNA, the CDR3 is TGTGCCAGCAGCTCGCCGGGACTAGGCCTCGATGAGCAGTTCTTC.

The CDR3 DNA reads as TGTGCCAGCAGTGAATATCCTCGGCCCCAGCATTTT. It specifies CASSEYPRPQHF. This chain links TRBV2 with TRBJ1-5; D unresolved. The CDR3 is 12 amino acids. V shed 2 bases and J shed 9 bases, with 8 bases lying between them. Per germline, CDR1 SNHLY and CDR2 FYNNEI.

V usage is TRBV20-1 and J usage is TRBJ2-4; the D is unclear. Trimming left V 2 bases short and J 3 bases short, with 2 bases between. There are 11 residues in the CDR3. The germline gives CDR1 DFQATT, CDR2 SNEGSKA (reference sequence). The CDR3 region is CSARLKNIQYF. DNA for the CDR3: TGCAGTGCTAGACTCAAAAACATTCAGTACTTC.

The chain carries TRBV13 and TRBJ2-7, with D possibly being TRBD2 (5 bases). Germline lookup yields CDR1 PRHDT and CDR2 FYEKMQ (reference sequence). The ends were cut back, 0 bases at V and 0 bases at J, with 12 bases in the middle. There are 16 residues in the CDR3. CDR3 protein: CASSLGGVAYSYEQYF. The DNA for the CDR3 is TGTGCCAGCAGCTTAGGCGGGGTAGCGTACTCCTACGAGCAGTACTTC.

The sample holds one count of this clone. The rearrangement uses TRBV5-1 and TRBJ1-6, with D possibly being TRBD1 (6 bases). The V end was cut by 3 bases, the J end by 0 bases, with 19 bases between. Germline lookup yields CDR1 SGHRS and CDR2 YFSETQ. The length of the CDR3 is 19 residues. CDR3 protein: CASSWGMGQLDSYNSPLHF. The CDR3 DNA follows: TGCGCCAGCAGCTGGGGAATGGGACAACTCGACTCCTATAATTCACCCCTCCACTTT.

Remarks on this clone: At one boundary the junction diverges from the germline segment, which might be a read error. The chain is built from TRBV28 and TRBJ2-2, with TRBD1 matching 7 bases. Germline V gene sequence: CDR1 MDHEN, CDR2 SYDVKM. This CDR3 has 15 residues. This CDR3 is CASSHRDSQHRGAVF. Written as DNA, the CDR3 is TGTGCCAGCAGCCACCGGGACAGCCAACACCGGGGAGCTGTTTTT.

With regard to this clone: Other DNA sequences in this specimen translate into the identical CDR3. V usage is TRBV10-3 and J usage is TRBJ1-5; D unresolved. Germline values: CDR1 ENHRY, CDR2 SYGVKD. This CDR3 has 14 amino acids. Between the trimmed V and J ends, which lost 3 bases and 1 base, there was a span of 7 bases. CDR3 coding DNA: TGTGCCATCAGTGAAGGGCAAAGCAATCAGCCCCAGCATTTT. Its protein is CAISEGQSNQPQHF.

The J gene is TRBJ1-2, the V gene TRBV29-1; D is uncertain. The length of the CDR3 is 14 residues. V lost 0 bases and J 4 bases, leaving 12 bases between the germline ends. Germline-derived CDR1 and CDR2 are SQVTM and ANQGSEA. CDR3 DNA sequence: TGCAGCGTTGAAGAATCTGGACGGTTCTATGGCTACACCTTC. It yields the protein CSVEESGRFYGYTF.